Presented here are 6 T cell receptor beta chains from one specimen sequenced in a study of blood T cells in healthy people across ages. A sample-barcoded 5' primer and a J-beta primer mix were used in a second PCR of roughly 7 to 11 cycles. A single record per CDR3 protein comes from TCRdb applying MiXCR to the 5' RACE reads. The sample carries 800,000 to 950,000 distinct CDR3 sequences, under 35% recorded once. The same sample was also used in a study of T cells of mothers and their children.

Sequenced material: blood. The receptors stem from a middle-aged woman in good health.

This clonotype was detected a few times. This chain connects TRBV5-1 to TRBJ2-3, with D possibly TRBD2 on 5 matching bases. The CDR3 extends over 15 amino acids. Germline V CDR1 and CDR2: SGHRS, YFSETQ. The V end was cut by 0 bases, the J end by 1 base, with 9 bases between. CDR3: CASSLDGDRTDTQYF. CDR3 bases: TGCGCCAGCAGCTTGGACGGGGATCGCACAGATACGCAGTATTTT. Variable domain in full (rest from reference TRBV5-1 and TRBJ2-3): KAGVTQTPRYLIKTRGQQVTLSCSPISGHRSVSWYQQTPGQGLQFLFEYFSETQRNKGNFPGRFSGRQFSNSRSEMNVSTLELGDSALYLCASSLDGDRTDTQYFGPGTRLTVL.

Ten or more counts support this clonotype. The chain joins TRBV20-1 to TRBJ2-7, with D perhaps matching TRBD2 (6 bases). Germline CDR1 and CDR2: DFQATT and SNEGSKA (reference sequence). The ends were cut back, 0 bases at V and 1 base at J, with 16 bases in the middle. The CDR3 contains 16 residues. CDR3 nucleotides: TGCAGTGCTAGAGATGACGGCTCCGGGGGATCCTACGAGCAGTACTTC. Residues: CSARDDGSGGSYEQYF.

About this clonotype itself: A read error may explain this, as a much larger clone is one base away. V and J are TRBV11-2 and TRBJ2-3; D is uncertain. This CDR3 contains 13 residues. Germline CDR1 reads SGHAT; CDR2 reads FQNNGV. Between the trimmed V and J ends, which lost 3 bases and 1 base, there was a span of 5 bases. CDR3 loop: CASSFYGTDTQYF. The CDR3 DNA sequence: TGTGCCAGCAGCTTCTATGGCACAGATACGCAGTATTTT.

Only a few counts were recorded for this clonotype. The J gene is TRBJ1-5, the V gene TRBV20-1, with a tentative D call TRBD1 (5 bases). Looked up from germline, CDR1 is DFQATT and CDR2 is SNEGSKA (reference sequence). V lost 2 bases and J 4 bases, leaving 6 bases between the germline ends. CDR3 length: 12 residues. CDR3 loop: CSARNRNQPQHF. In nucleotides, the CDR3 is TGCAGTGCTAGAAACAGGAATCAGCCCCAGCATTTT.

This clonotype qualifies as medium-sized (0.01 to 0.1%). This chain links TRBV7-9 with TRBJ2-7; D gene uncertain. Trimming removed 4 bases from V and 1 base from J, with 11 bases in between. From germline, CDR1 is SEHNR and CDR2 FQNEAQ (reference sequence). This CDR3 spans 14 amino acids. The CDR3 DNA reads as TGTGCCAGCAGCTCGCCGCTGAGGTCCTACGAGCAGTACTTC. As protein: CASSSPLRSYEQYF. The variable domain in full, completed from reference TRBV7-9 and TRBJ2-7, reads DTGVSQNPRHKITKRGQNVTFRCDPISEHNRLYWYRQTLGQGPEFLTYFQNEAQLEKSRLLSDRFSAERPKGSFSTLEIQRTEQGDSAMYLCASSSPLRSYEQYFGPGTRLTVT.

The chain recombines TRBV7-2 with TRBJ2-7; D not resolved. Trimming left V 1 base short and J 2 bases short, with 9 bases between. The CDR3 totals 14 residues. The V gene's germline CDR1 is SGHTA and CDR2 FQGNSA. Here the CDR3 reads CASSLGVSPYEQYF. The CDR3 bases are TGTGCCAGCAGCTTAGGCGTCAGCCCCTACGAGCAGTACTTC.